This TCR beta chain was recorded in a study of blood T cell repertoires in COVID-19. This table comes from immunoSEQ multiplex PCR, and its TCRdb copy is limited to in-frame clones, with some not included. The table lists some 190,000 clones, 76% of them singletons. Trimming left V 9 bases short and J 6 bases short, with 13 bases between. The CDR3 is 12 amino acids. CDR1 and CDR2 from the germline V gene are SGHNT and YYREEE (reference sequence). The chain employs TRBV5-4 and TRBJ2-1; tentative D call: TRBD1 (5 bases). The sample consisted of peripheral blood. This clonotype was sampled from a woman aged 50 to 60 with active or convalescent COVID-19. The CDR3: CATQGTGNEQFF. The CDR3 DNA follows: TGTGCCACCCAGGGAACCGGCAATGAGCAGTTCTTC.